This T cell receptor (beta chain) was recovered during a study of blood T cell repertoires in COVID-19. Generated by immunoSEQ multiplex PCR, the TCRdb table keeps only in-frame clones and is missing some. The table includes more than 40,000 clones, approximately 88% detected once. This CDR3 spans 14 amino acids. Germline V CDR1 and CDR2: SNHLY, FYNNEI. The ends were cut back, 4 bases at V and 1 base at J, with 7 bases in the middle. The V call is TRBV2, the J call TRBJ2-2; perhaps TRBD2 as D (6 bases). The sequencing sample was made of peripheral blood. The receptor was derived from a man over 45 with acute or convalescent COVID-19. CDR3 sequence (DNA): TGTGCCAGCAGTGTGCGGGGGAACACCGGGGAGCTGTTTTTT. Protein sequence: CASSVRGNTGELFF.